These 18 T cell receptor beta chains were sequenced from one sample in a study of blood T cell repertoires in COVID-19. The method was immunoSEQ multiplex PCR; TCRdb's version includes in-frame clones alone and lacks a portion of them. The table records over 350,000 clones, roughly 90% of them present only once. Sequences were obtained from PBMCs or T cells enriched from blood (not recorded which). These receptors all come from a woman aged 25-40 years with acute COVID-19.

This chain connects TRBV24-1 to TRBJ2-1, with a weak D call TRBD1 (6 bases). This CDR3 is built from 13 residues. Germline values: CDR1 KGHDR, CDR2 SFDVKD. Trimming pared 0 bases from V and 9 bases from J, leaving 8 bases between. CDR3 nucleotide sequence: TGTGCCACCAGTGATTTGTGGGGGCCTGAGCAGTTCTTC. Its protein is CATSDLWGPEQFF.

CDR3 bases: TGTGCCAGCAGCCCCAACGCCGCAGGGGCTAAAGCCAAAAACATTCAGTACTTC. Its protein is CASSPNAAGAKAKNIQYF. The chain carries TRBV7-3 and TRBJ2-4, with D perhaps matching TRBD1 (6 bases). Germline V gene data show CDR1 as SGHTA and CDR2 as FQGTGA. V gave up 5 bases and J gave up 0 bases, with 20 bases separating them. This CDR3 has 18 residues.

The DNA of the CDR3 is TGTGCCACCAGTGTGGGGACAGGGGGCCCTGAAAAACTGTTTTTT. Translating gives CATSVGTGGPEKLFF. The rearrangement uses TRBV24-1 and TRBJ1-4, with 12 bases fitting TRBD1. With 5 bases clipped from V and 7 bases from J, the junction kept 4 bases outside the gene matches. CDR1 and CDR2 from the germline V gene are KGHDR and SFDVKD. This CDR3 has 15 amino acids.

To note about this clone: The sample contains more than one DNA sequence encoding this CDR3. The chain joins TRBV7-8 to TRBJ1-5; D may be TRBD1 (5 bases). Germline CDR1 SGHVS, CDR2 FQNEAQ. CDR3 size: 14 residues. Trimming removed 1 base at V and 5 bases at J, with 9 bases between. The CDR3 reads CASSLGTGDQPQHF. In DNA, the CDR3 is TGTGCCAGCAGCTTAGGGACGGGGGATCAGCCCCAGCATTTT.

This chain links TRBV28 with TRBJ2-5; D remains ambiguous. CDR1 and CDR2 from the germline V gene are MDHEN and SYDVKM. The CDR3 runs 16 residues. V lost 5 bases and J lost 3, with 19 bases in between. The CDR3 loop is CASSDVGRTKEETQYF. CDR3 bases: TGTGCCAGCAGTGACGTTGGGCGTACGAAAGAAGAGACCCAGTACTTC.

The table lists this clone with a few counts. The chain employs TRBV6-4 and TRBJ2-1, with 10 positions matching TRBD1. Trimming removed 6 bases from V and 10 bases from J; junction bases left unmatched: 6. This CDR3 has 13 amino acids. Germline V gives CDR1 MRHNA, CDR2 SNTAGT. The CDR3 protein is CASSSGQGSEQFF. CDR3 DNA sequence: TGTGCCAGCAGCTCGGGACAGGGGAGCGAGCAGTTCTTC.

The rearrangement uses TRBV18 and TRBJ2-2; 9 positions agree with TRBD1. Germline CDR1 reads KGHSH; CDR2 reads LQKENI. The CDR3 totals 15 residues. The J segment lost 1 base and the V segment lost 6 bases, leaving 3 bases of the junction unmatched. The CDR3 loop is CASSRGQGNTGELFF. The CDR3 DNA sequence: TGTGCCAGCTCGAGGGGACAGGGGAACACCGGGGAGCTGTTTTTT.

The CDR3 DNA reads as TGTGCCAGTAGTCTTGGGACAGGGATAACTTCACCCCTCCACTTT. Protein product: CASSLGTGITSPLHF. V gene TRBV19 combines with J gene TRBJ1-6; 9 bases fit TRBD1. The CDR3 is 15 amino acids. V lost 5 bases, J lost 9 bases, and 8 bases stayed unmatched. Germline V gene data show CDR1 as LNHDA and CDR2 as SQIVND (reference sequence).

The V and J genes are TRBV6-6 and TRBJ1-2, with 9 bases fitting TRBD1. J was trimmed by 3 bases and V by 6 bases; bases with no gene match: 5. In germline, CDR1 is MNHNY, CDR2 SVGAGI (reference sequence). This CDR3 is 14 amino acids long. DNA of the CDR3: TGTGCCAGCAGACGGACAGGGGATGACTATGGCTACACCTTC. Translating gives CASRRTGDDYGYTF.

This rearrangement joins TRBV6-5 to TRBJ1-1; perhaps TRBD1 as D (6 bases). V was clipped by 0 bases and J by 3 bases, with 14 bases between them. The CDR3 runs to 16 residues. Germline CDR1 and CDR2: MNHEY and SVGAGI. In DNA, the CDR3 is TGTGCCAGCAGTTACTCGAGGGGGGGGTGGTACACTGAAGCTTTCTTT. It codes for CASSYSRGGWYTEAFF.

The chain couples TRBV5-5 to TRBJ1-6, with 10 bases matching TRBD1. With 4 bases clipped from V and 6 bases from J, the junction kept 1 base outside the gene matches. This CDR3 has 14 amino acids. Germline CDR1 is SGHKS and CDR2 is YYEKEE (reference sequence). CDR3 amino acids: CASSGDRGNSPLHF. The CDR3 coding sequence is TGTGCCAGCAGCGGGGACAGGGGTAATTCACCCCTCCACTTT.

The rearrangement joins TRBV7-9 to TRBJ1-4; 8 bases line up with TRBD1. The CDR3 runs 14 residues. CDR1 is SEHNR and CDR2 is FQNEAQ in the germline V gene (reference sequence). V lost 7 bases and J lost 3; bases outside the gene matches: 4. The CDR3, as DNA: TGTGCCAGCACCCAGGGGGCCTCTAATGAAAAACTGTTTTTT. Translated, it gives CASTQGASNEKLFF. Filled out from reference TRBV7-9 and TRBJ1-4, the complete variable domain reads DTGVSQNPRHKITKRGQNVTFRCDPISEHNRLYWYRQTLGQGPEFLTYFQNEAQLEKSRLLSDRFSAERPKGSFSTLEIQRTEQGDSAMYLCASTQGASNEKLFFGSGTQLSVL.

V is TRBV7-8 and J is TRBJ2-1; 10 nucleotides match TRBD2. CDR1 and CDR2 from the germline V gene are SGHVS and FQNEAQ. Unmatched junction bases numbered 5, after V lost 3 bases and J lost 3 bases. CDR3 length: 16 amino acids. The CDR3: CASSFGLAGDYNEQFF. The CDR3 coding sequence is TGTGCCAGCAGCTTCGGTCTAGCGGGGGACTACAATGAGCAGTTCTTC.

The chain links TRBV24-1 to TRBJ2-1; 7 positions agree with TRBD1. CDR1 and CDR2 from the germline V gene are KGHDR and SFDVKD. The CDR3 consists of 16 residues. J was trimmed by 6 bases and V by 4 bases; bases with no gene match: 11. The CDR3 DNA sequence: TGTGCCACCAGTGACCCATCGACAGGGTCGGGCAATGAGCAGTTCTTC. This translates into CATSDPSTGSGNEQFF.

This chain joins TRBV3-1 (or the pseudogene TRBV3-2) and TRBJ1-2; D is ambiguous. V lost 1 base and J 6 bases, leaving 9 bases between the germline ends. From germline, CDR1 is LGHDT and CDR2 YNNKEL (reference sequence). This CDR3 comprises 13 residues. The CDR3 loop reads CASSQVTVNGYTF. The CDR3 bases are TGTGCCAGCAGCCAAGTTACAGTAAATGGCTACACCTTC.

The chain combines TRBV5-6 with TRBJ2-3, with a possible D match to TRBD2 (6 bases). V was clipped by 3 bases and J by 4 bases, with 15 bases between them. Germline V gene sequence: CDR1 SGHDT, CDR2 YYEEEE. The CDR3 covers 15 residues. CDR3 nucleotides: TGTGCCAGCAGCTCCTGGGGAGGTTTATCAGATACGCAGTATTTT. Translating gives CASSSWGGLSDTQYF.

The chain carries TRBV5-1 and TRBJ2-2; TRBD2 might be the D (7 bases). V lost 2 bases and J 0 bases, leaving 11 bases between the germline ends. The length of the CDR3 is 16 residues. CDR1 SGHRS and CDR2 YFSETQ come from the germline V gene. This CDR3 is CASSFRGASNTGELFF. In nucleotides, the CDR3 is TGCGCCAGCAGCTTCCGGGGGGCCTCGAACACCGGGGAGCTGTTTTTT.

J is TRBJ2-3 and V is TRBV14; 9 bases agree with TRBD2. The CDR3 consists of 20 residues. The V segment lost 4 bases and the J segment 4 bases; nucleotides outside the gene matches: 21. Germline V gene sequence: CDR1 SGHDN, CDR2 FVKESK. In DNA form, the CDR3 reads TGTGCCAGCAGCCCCCTCGGGGCGGGGGGGCGAGGAGGGGACGCAGATACGCAGTATTTT. Translated, it gives CASSPLGAGGRGGDADTQYF.